This T cell receptor beta chain derives from a study of cytomegalovirus exposure and HLA in healthy donors. Findings and limits, study-wide: The authors enumerated over 150 TCR beta chains as linked to cytomegalovirus.

Trimming left V 4 bases short and J 2 bases short, with 12 bases between. Germline V gene sequence: CDR1 KGHSH, CDR2 LQKENI. This CDR3 is 15 amino acids long. The PCR contained 60 Vbeta and 13 Jbeta primers. Using immunoSEQ multiplex PCR, the repertoire was profiled, and TCRdb retains in-frame clones only, with some absent. This table holds 150,000 to 200,000 clones, 85% found once. With respect to this clone: Its target is unknown.

This receptor was taken from a woman between 45 and 60 years old in good health and CMV-seronegative. The sample was PBMCs. This rearrangement joins TRBV18 to TRBJ1-3; tentatively, D is TRBD1 (6 bases). The CDR3, as DNA: TGTGCCAGCTCACAACAGGGACCCCCTGGAAACACCATATATTTT. It codes for CASSQQGPPGNTIYF.